These T cell receptor beta chains were read from a single sample in a study of T cells in Graves' hyperthyroidism and ophthalmopathy. TCRdb passed the multiplex PCR reads through MiXCR, listing each CDR3 protein once. The data hold roughly 380,000 distinct CDR3 sequences, with about a fifth observed a single time. Material: blood. All receptors come from a woman aged 18-29 years with Graves' hyperthyroidism. The CDR3 runs from the conserved cysteine through the conserved F or W. Each record gives: D gene, J gene, V gene, clone size, CDR3 DNA, CDR3 protein. The D gene is left open where the match is weak. Rows may omit the clone size; those that give it use once, few, many or a size class.

TRBD2	TRBJ2-5	TRBV27	many	TGTGCCAGCAGTCGGACTAGCGGAGAGACCCAGTACTTC	CASSRTSGETQYF
NA	TRBJ1-5	TRBV18	NA	TGTGCCAGCTCACCTAATTACCTCGGACAGCGCAATCAGCCCCAGCATTTT	CASSPNYLGQRNQPQHF
TRBD1	TRBJ1-1	TRBV10-3	NA	TGTGCCATCAGTTACAGGGGCGGCACTGAAGCTTTCTTT	CAISYRGGTEAFF
NA	TRBJ1-2	TRBV7-9	many	TGTGCCAGCAGCTTAGAGGGGGAAAACTATGGCTACACCTTC	CASSLEGENYGYTF
NA	TRBJ2-7	TRBV7-3	many	TGTGCCAGCAGCAGTGGTGGGTACGGGGGAACCTACGAGCAGTACTTC	CASSSGGYGGTYEQYF
NA	TRBJ2-5	TRBV4-1	few	TGCGCCAGCAGCCAAGACGGGACCCAGTACTTC	CASSQDGTQYF
NA	TRBJ2-4	TRBV12-3/TRBV12-4	many	TGTGCCAGCAGTTTATTTGTAGCCAAAAACATTAAGTACTTC	CASSLFVAKNIKYF
NA	TRBJ1-5	TRBV27	many	TGTGCCAGCAGTTTACAGGGGCGCGGGTTGGCCCAGCATTTT	CASSLQGRGLAQHF
NA	TRBJ1-1	TRBV18	many	TGTGCCAGCTCCCGACCCGGTAACACTGAAGCTTTCTTT	CASSRPGNTEAFF
TRBD1	TRBJ1-1	TRBV19	many	TGTGCCAGTACTTACATACAGGGGAGGAACACTGAAGCTTTCTTT	CASTYIQGRNTEAFF
NA	TRBJ1-2	TRBV5-6	many	TGTGCCAGCAACCTACCTGGGGTCCCTAACTATGGCTACACCTTC	CASNLPGVPNYGYTF
NA	TRBJ2-7	TRBV30	many	TGTGCCTGGAGTCAAACAGGGTTCTACGAGCAGTACTTC	CAWSQTGFYEQYF
TRBD1	TRBJ2-5	TRBV18	many	TGTGCCAGCTCACCCCAAGGGAGTGAGGGGGCGACGAAGACCCAGTACTTC	CASSPQGSEGATKTQYF
NA	TRBJ1-1	TRBV7-8	many	TGTGCCAGCAGCATCCAATGGGGGACTGAAGCTTTCTTT	CASSIQWGTEAFF
NA	TRBJ1-5	TRBV6-1	NA	TGTGCCAGCAGTGAACCGAGTAGCAATCAGCCCCAGCATTTT	CASSEPSSNQPQHF